The clone carrying this T cell receptor beta chain was observed a handful of times. The V and J ends lost 5 bases and 5 bases, in that order; junction bases with no gene match: 5. CDR1 is SGHVS, CDR2 FQNEAQ, per germline. The length of the CDR3 is 14 residues. This record comes from a study of blood T cell repertoires in COVID-19. About the study: Samples taken during acute and convalescent COVID-19 were collected in the United States, Italy and Spain. In each case, the material was cDNA or gDNA derived from T cells, B-cell-depleted T cells, or PBMCs.

The authors' processing: Amplification of reference gene primers was used by the study to estimate nucleated cell counts. Assay: immunoSEQ multiplex PCR; the TCRdb copy retains only in-frame clones and omits some. The V and J calls and clone size come from that table; D and trimming were worked out from the DNA. The table has around 120,000 clones, around 80% seen once. The material sequenced was peripheral blood. The chain couples TRBV7-8 to TRBJ2-7, with 11 bases lining up with TRBD2. The sequence was obtained from a man aged 45 to 65 with acute or convalescent COVID-19. The CDR3 region has the DNA TGTGCCAGCAGCCCCGGGACTAGCGGTGACGAGCAGTACTTC. Its protein product is CASSPGTSGDEQYF.